This TCR beta chain emerged from a study of graft-versus-host responses after intestinal transplantation. Study-level information: Recipients obtained multivisceral, liver-intestinal, or isolated intestinal transplants.

This CDR3 is built from 14 residues. V gave up 1 base and J gave up 6 bases; unmatched junction bases: 3. The germline V gene has CDR1 MGHDK and CDR2 SYGVNS. Produced via immunoSEQ multiplex PCR; TCRdb's table is partial and in-frame only. Here the sample spans 15,000 to 20,000 clones, around two fifths being singletons. Stimulators, some 200,000 irradiated and violet-dye-labeled cells, were plated with some 200,000 CFSE-labeled responder cells. Both CD3+CD4+ and CD3+CD8+ responders that were proliferating and CFSE-low underwent sorting after the reaction. General study findings and limits: Graft-donor T cell macrochimerism in patients accompanied high graft-versus-host to host-versus-graft clonal ratios in allografts. Recipient marrow harbored GvH clones, some of which surfaced first in ileum or blood.

The sample consisted of alloreactive CD8+ T cells from a mixed lymphocyte reaction culture, taken before intestinal transplant. The subset here: CFSE-low proliferating T cells sorted from approximately 6-day pre-transplant mixed lymphocyte reaction (GvH or HvG direction). This rearrangement joins TRBV25-1 to TRBJ1-5, with TRBD1 matching over 7 bases. This receptor was identified in a human patient who received an intestinal transplant. The CDR3 bases are TGTGCCAGCAGTGAATCGACAGGGAGTCAGCCCCAGCATTTT. The encoded protein is CASSESTGSQPQHF.